Listed here are 21 T cell receptor beta chains from one sample, sequenced in a study of T cell responses to AZD1222 COVID-19 vaccine. Some clones are missing from TCRdb's copy, which holds only in-frame ones; the method was immunoSEQ multiplex PCR. The sample contains some 150,000 clones, 82% of which appear only once. This specimen was peripheral blood, taken on day 0 of MenACWY control vaccination. Receptors originate from an adult in good health.

This clone was seen only once. This chain links TRBV6-5 with TRBJ1-2; the D is unclear. Trimming removed 2 bases at V and 2 bases at J, with 3 bases between. This CDR3 region has 12 residues. Germline V gives CDR1 MNHEY, CDR2 SVGAGI. The CDR3 spells CASSYQNYGYTF. CDR3 nucleotide sequence: TGTGCCAGCAGTTACCAGAACTATGGCTACACCTTC.

The sample holds a few counts of this clone. The rearrangement uses TRBV5-1 and TRBJ2-5; D may be TRBD2 (5 bases). CDR3 length: 14 amino acids. The ends were cut back, 4 bases at V and 5 bases at J, with 15 bases in the middle. Germline CDR1 and CDR2: SGHRS and YFSETQ. The CDR3 DNA follows: TGCGCCAGCAGCCCACTAGGAGGCCACGAGACCCAGTACTTC. Protein sequence: CASSPLGGHETQYF.

This clone was picked up one time. This chain uses TRBV19 with TRBJ2-7; 7 bases line up with TRBD1. Germline V lookup: CDR1 LNHDA, CDR2 SQIVND (reference sequence). The CDR3 length is 13 residues. V lost 5 bases, J lost 6 bases, and 7 bases stayed unmatched. CDR3 bases: TGTGCCAGTAGTTTGGACAGGAGATCCGAGCAGTACTTC. Protein: CASSLDRRSEQYF.

The rearrangement joins TRBV7-8 to TRBJ2-7; no clear D. Germline V gene sequence: CDR1 SGHVS, CDR2 FQNEAQ. The CDR3 runs to 14 residues. V lost 5 bases to trimming and J lost 6 bases, with 17 bases between them. CDR3 DNA: TGTGCCAGCAGCCTCCACATGGTCCCTACCGAGCAGTACGTC. It is translated as CASSLHMVPTEQYV.

The chain combines TRBV6-5 with TRBJ2-3, with D perhaps assigned TRBD1 or TRBD2 (6 bases each). The CDR3 loop spans 15 amino acids. The germline CDR1 and CDR2 sequences are MNHEY and SVGAGI. With 8 bases removed from V and 3 bases from J, the gap between germline ends came to 18 bases. The CDR3 loop is CASGGFGGGTDTQYF. CDR3 DNA sequence: TGTGCCAGCGGGGGCTTCGGGGGAGGTACAGATACGCAGTATTTT.

The chain carries TRBV6-2 or TRBV6-3 and TRBJ2-3; 9 nucleotides agree with TRBD2. The CDR3 loop spans 16 amino acids. Germline V CDR1 and CDR2: MNHEY, SVGEGT. The V gene end was trimmed by 2 bases and the J gene end by 3 bases; junction bases not matched to a gene: 6. CDR3 residues: CASSYVSGGVTDTQYF. In DNA, the CDR3 is TGTGCCAGCAGTTACGTTAGCGGGGGAGTTACAGATACGCAGTATTTT.

The V call is TRBV25-1, the J call TRBJ1-1, with 7 bases fitting TRBD1. In germline, CDR1 is MGHDK, CDR2 SYGVNS. Trimming took 6 bases from V and 5 from J; bases not matched to a gene: 6. This CDR3 comprises 13 residues. The CDR3 protein is CASSRGAGTEAFF. The DNA for the CDR3 is TGTGCCAGCAGCAGGGGGGCGGGTACTGAAGCTTTCTTT. The full variable domain, completed using reference TRBV25-1 and TRBJ1-1, is EADIYQTPRYLVIGTGKKITLECSQTMGHDKMYWYQQDPGMELHLIHYSYGVNSTEKGDLSSESTVSRIRTEHFPLTLESARPSHTSQYLCASSRGAGTEAFFGQGTRLTVV.

This clone was recorded once. The rearrangement joins TRBV5-1 to TRBJ2-7, with a possible D match to TRBD1 (6 bases). The CDR3 is 14 amino acids. V was cut by 2 bases and J by 4 bases, with 13 bases left in between. CDR1 is SGHRS and CDR2 is YFSETQ in the germline V gene. This chain's CDR3 is CASSLWTEGYEQYF. The CDR3, as DNA: TGCGCCAGCAGCTTATGGACAGAGGGGTACGAGCAGTACTTC.

The V call is TRBV2, the J call TRBJ2-1; D perhaps matches TRBD1 (5 bases). The CDR3 consists of 14 residues. Trimming cost V 3 bases and J 1 base, with 7 bases left between them. Germline assignment: CDR1 SNHLY and CDR2 FYNNEI. The CDR3 here is CASSEQGSYNEQFF. In DNA form, the CDR3 reads TGTGCCAGCAGTGAGCAGGGATCCTACAATGAGCAGTTCTTC.

About this clone itself: The same CDR3 arises from other DNA sequences in this sample as well. The chain combines TRBV11-2 with TRBJ1-2; no definite D call. Trimming took off 0 bases at V and 0 bases at J, with 2 bases between the two ends. The CDR3 is made up of 13 amino acids. Germline values: CDR1 SGHAT, CDR2 FQNNGV. The CDR3 nucleotides read TGTGCCAGCAGCTTAGAGGCTAACTATGGCTACACCTTC. Translation gives CASSLEANYGYTF.

The rearrangement links TRBV7-6 to TRBJ2-1; D perhaps matches TRBD2 (5 bases). The CDR3 extends over 12 amino acids. Germline loops: CDR1 SGHVS, CDR2 FNYEAQ. V dropped 1 base and J dropped 10 bases, with 8 bases sitting between them. The CDR3 sequence: CASSLVASEQFF. CDR3 nucleotide sequence: TGTGCCAGCAGCTTAGTTGCTAGCGAGCAGTTCTTC.

For this clone: Other DNA sequences within the sample encode an identical CDR3. The rearrangement uses TRBV30 and TRBJ1-1; a weak D match, TRBD1 (5 bases). The CDR3 contains 12 residues. Germline assignment: CDR1 GTSNPN and CDR2 SVGIG (reference sequence). V was shortened by 3 bases and J by 3 bases, with 8 bases between the two germline ends. In DNA form, the CDR3 reads TGTGCCTGGAGATGGGGGGACACTGAAGCTTTCTTT. Its translation: CAWRWGDTEAFF. Using reference TRBV30 and TRBJ1-1 for the parts outside the CDR3, the full variable domain is SQTIHQWPATLVQPVGSPLSLECTVEGTSNPNLYWYRQAAGRGLQLLFYSVGIGQISSEVPQNLSASRPQDRQFILSSKKLLLSDSGFYLCAWRWGDTEAFFGQGTRLTVV.

The chain uses TRBV7-6 and TRBJ2-1; 7 bases are shared with TRBD1. Germline-derived CDR1 and CDR2 are SGHVS and FNYEAQ. V lost 2 bases and J lost 2; bases outside the gene matches: 3. The CDR3 extends over 15 amino acids. CDR3 DNA: TGTGCCAGCAGCTTACGAGGGGGCACCTACAATGAGCAGTTCTTC. The encoded protein is CASSLRGGTYNEQFF.

V and J are TRBV5-4 and TRBJ2-3; the match to TRBD2 covers 8 bases. This CDR3 contains 16 residues. The germline CDR1 and CDR2 sequences are SGHNT and YYREEE (reference sequence). V was clipped by 3 bases and J by 3 bases; unmatched bases: 9. This CDR3 reads CASSYRTGGPTDTQYF. For the CDR3, the DNA is TGTGCCAGCAGCTATAGAACGGGGGGGCCTACAGATACGCAGTATTTT.

The genes are TRBV5-1 and TRBJ2-7; 9 nucleotides align to TRBD2. The CDR3 runs 15 residues. Per germline, CDR1 SGHRS and CDR2 YFSETQ. Trimming cost V 4 bases and J 2 bases; bases outside gene matches: 7. The CDR3 loop is CASSPASGGTYEQYV. As DNA, the CDR3 is TGCGCCAGCAGCCCCGCCAGCGGGGGGACCTACGAGCAGTACGTC.

The chain combines TRBV10-3 with TRBJ1-4; D unresolved. The CDR3 has 15 amino acids. The germline gives CDR1 ENHRY, CDR2 SYGVKD. V was cut by 2 bases and J by 3 bases, with 10 bases left in between. CDR3: CAISEPGQPNEKLFF. The CDR3 DNA sequence: TGTGCCATCAGTGAGCCGGGTCAGCCTAATGAAAAACTGTTTTTT.

This clone came up a few times. The V call is TRBV28, the J call TRBJ1-1; 11 bases agree with TRBD1. The CDR3 extends over 14 amino acids. J gave up 10 bases and V 6 bases, and 10 bases lay outside the gene matches. Germline V gene data show CDR1 as MDHEN and CDR2 as SYDVKM. The CDR3 reads CASSTGQGARVAFF. CDR3 DNA: TGTGCCAGCAGCACCGGACAGGGGGCGCGGGTAGCTTTCTTT.

This chain links TRBV5-1 with TRBJ2-5; TRBD2 matches at 14 bases. The CDR3 length is 15 residues. CDR1 and CDR2 (germline): SGHRS, YFSETQ. Trimming removed 5 bases from V and 4 bases from J; junction bases left unmatched: 4. In nucleotides, the CDR3 is TGCGCCAGCAGGACTAGCGGGGGGGCCGGAGAGACCCAGTACTTC. Protein: CASRTSGGAGETQYF. Looking up the rest from reference TRBV5-1 and TRBJ2-5 gives the full variable domain: KAGVTQTPRYLIKTRGQQVTLSCSPISGHRSVSWYQQTPGQGLQFLFEYFSETQRNKGNFPGRFSGRQFSNSRSEMNVSTLELGDSALYLCASRTSGGAGETQYFGPGTRLLVL.

This chain links TRBV10-3 with TRBJ2-7, with a possible D match to TRBD1 (6 bases). CDR1 ENHRY and CDR2 SYGVKD come from the germline V gene. CDR3 length: 14 amino acids. With 10 bases removed from V and 0 bases from J, the gap between germline ends came to 16 bases. Here the CDR3 reads CATGARGSSYEQYV. CDR3 DNA sequence: TGTGCCACCGGGGCCAGGGGAAGCTCCTACGAGCAGTACGTC.

The chain couples TRBV11-2 to TRBJ2-5; a weak D match, TRBD2 (5 bases). Germline V lookup: CDR1 SGHAT, CDR2 FQNNGV. Trimming took off 1 base at V and 5 bases at J, with 14 bases between the two ends. There are 15 residues in the CDR3. The CDR3 loop is CASSLVGTREETQYF. DNA of the CDR3: TGTGCCAGCAGCTTAGTGGGAACTAGGGAGGAGACCCAGTACTTC.

The chain recombines TRBV7-9 with TRBJ2-5; 9 bases line up with TRBD1. The CDR3 length is 16 residues. Per germline, CDR1 SEHNR and CDR2 FQNEAQ (reference sequence). V shed 5 bases, J shed 5 bases, and the junction held 12 bases outside the gene matches. The DNA of the CDR3 is TGTGCCAGCAGCGCGAACAGGGGGCTGAAGGCTGAGACCCAGTACTTC. This gives the protein CASSANRGLKAETQYF.